This T cell receptor beta chain derives from a study of beta chain features in type 1 diabetes. This clone has more than one count but fewer than ten. The sample holds other DNA sequences that translate to the same CDR3. Expressed TCRB transcripts were sequenced after all isolated RNA was converted to cDNA. Generated by immunoSEQ multiplex PCR, the TCRdb table keeps only in-frame clones and is missing some. The table shows 250,000 to 350,000 clones, with roughly 15% occurring only once. V was cut by 6 bases and J by 4 bases, with 12 bases left in between. The length of the CDR3 is 13 residues. Germline V gene sequence: CDR1 MNHNS, CDR2 SASEGT.

The genes are TRBV6-1 and TRBJ1-2; D unresolved. Specimen: central memory CD4+ T cells from blood. The TCR comes from a man aged 25 to 45 in good health. CDR3 DNA: TGTGCCAGCAGCGGACCCGGGAGCTATGGCTACACCTTC. Protein sequence: CASSGPGSYGYTF.